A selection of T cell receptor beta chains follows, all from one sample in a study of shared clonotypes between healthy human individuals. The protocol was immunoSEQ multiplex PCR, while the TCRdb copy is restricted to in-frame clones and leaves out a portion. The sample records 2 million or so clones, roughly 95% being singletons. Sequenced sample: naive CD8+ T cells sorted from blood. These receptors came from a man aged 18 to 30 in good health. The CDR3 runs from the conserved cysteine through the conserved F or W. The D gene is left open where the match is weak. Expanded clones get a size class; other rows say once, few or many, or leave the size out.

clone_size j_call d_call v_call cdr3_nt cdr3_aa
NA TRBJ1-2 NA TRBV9 TGTGCCAGCAGCGTAGGGGAGACAAACTATGGCTACACCTTC CASSVGETNYGYTF
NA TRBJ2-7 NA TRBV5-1 TGCGCCAGCAGCTTGGGGACGGTCTACGAGCAGTACTTC CASSLGTVYEQYF
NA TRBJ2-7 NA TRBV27 TGTGCCAGCAGTCCCTCTCTGGGGATTCTTACCTACGAGCAGTACTTC CASSPSLGILTYEQYF
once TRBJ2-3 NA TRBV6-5 TGTGCCAGCAGTTACGAGACAGCCCCAGGCACAGATACGCAGTATTTT CASSYETAPGTDTQYF
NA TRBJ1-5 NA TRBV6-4 TGTGCCGGCAGCAAAAAGAGTGGCAGGGTCGGCAATCAGCCCCAGCATTTT CAGSKKSGRVGNQPQHF
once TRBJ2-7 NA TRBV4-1 TGCGCCAGCAGCCAACTCTTGCCAGGGGAATCTGCCTACGAGCAGTACTTC CASSQLLPGESAYEQYF
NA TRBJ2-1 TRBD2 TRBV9 TGTGCCAGCAGCCCACTTGCGGGAGGTGCCTACAATGAGCAGTTCTTC CASSPLAGGAYNEQFF
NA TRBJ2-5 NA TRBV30 TGTGCCTGGAGTGTAAAGGCGGCCCTGGAGGAGACCCAGTACTTC CAWSVKAALEETQYF
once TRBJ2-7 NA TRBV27 TGTGCCAGCAGTTTAGTCTTGGGGAGGGAGCAGTACTTC CASSLVLGREQYF
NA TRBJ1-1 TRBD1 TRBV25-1 TGTGCCAGCAGTGGGGGGACAGGGGACACTGAAGCTTTCTTT CASSGGTGDTEAFF
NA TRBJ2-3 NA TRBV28 TGTGCCAGCAAATCTACCGCCACCACTGATACGCAGTATTTT CASKSTATTDTQYF
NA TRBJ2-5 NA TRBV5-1 TGCGCCAGCAGCGCCGGACTGCTTCAAGAGACCCAGTACTTC CASSAGLLQETQYF